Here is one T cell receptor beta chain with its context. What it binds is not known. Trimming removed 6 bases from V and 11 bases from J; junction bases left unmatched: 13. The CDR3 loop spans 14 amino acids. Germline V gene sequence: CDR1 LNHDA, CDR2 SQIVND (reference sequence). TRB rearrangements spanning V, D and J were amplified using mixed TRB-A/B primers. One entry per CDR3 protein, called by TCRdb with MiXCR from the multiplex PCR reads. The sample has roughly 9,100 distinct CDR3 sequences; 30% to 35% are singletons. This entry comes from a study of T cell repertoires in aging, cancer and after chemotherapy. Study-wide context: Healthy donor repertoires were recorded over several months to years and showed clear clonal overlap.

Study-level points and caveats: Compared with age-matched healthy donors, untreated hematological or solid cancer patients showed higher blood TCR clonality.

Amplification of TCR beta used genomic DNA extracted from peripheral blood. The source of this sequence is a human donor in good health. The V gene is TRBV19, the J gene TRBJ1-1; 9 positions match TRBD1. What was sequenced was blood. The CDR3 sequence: CASREGQGVGGAFF. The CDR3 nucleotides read TGTGCCAGTAGGGAGGGACAGGGCGTCGGAGGGGCTTTCTTT.